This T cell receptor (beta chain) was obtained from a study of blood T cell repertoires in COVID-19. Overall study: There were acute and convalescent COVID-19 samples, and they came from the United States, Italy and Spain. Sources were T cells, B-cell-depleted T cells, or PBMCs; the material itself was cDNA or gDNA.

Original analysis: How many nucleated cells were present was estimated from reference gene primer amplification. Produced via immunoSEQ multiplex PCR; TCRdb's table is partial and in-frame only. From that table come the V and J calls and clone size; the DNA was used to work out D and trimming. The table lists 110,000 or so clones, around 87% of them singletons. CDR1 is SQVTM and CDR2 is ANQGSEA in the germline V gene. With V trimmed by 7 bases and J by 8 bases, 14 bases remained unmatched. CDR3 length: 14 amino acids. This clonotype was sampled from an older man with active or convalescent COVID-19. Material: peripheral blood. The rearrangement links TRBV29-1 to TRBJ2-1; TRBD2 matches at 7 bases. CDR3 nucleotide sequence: TGCAGCGCTCGCCGCAGCGGGAAGAGCGATGAGCAGTTCTTC. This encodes CSARRSGKSDEQFF.